The 14 T cell receptor beta chains below all came from one sample that was sequenced in a study of blood T cell repertoires in COVID-19. Profiling relied on immunoSEQ multiplex PCR, and the TCRdb table lists in-frame clones only, not all of them. Seen here are 200,000 to 250,000 clones, 92% observed once, and the top ten hold about 0.8%. Specimen: peripheral blood. Every receptor here comes from a man aged 60 to 75 with COVID-19, enrolled during active disease.

The V call is TRBV18, the J call TRBJ2-1, with 7 bases that match TRBD2. This CDR3 is 13 amino acids long. After removal of 0 bases from V and 8 bases from J, the junction contained 1 base not matched to a gene. The germline CDR1 and CDR2 sequences are KGHSH and LQKENI. The CDR3 here is CASSPPGRDEQFF. The CDR3 DNA is TGTGCCAGCTCACCACCAGGGAGGGATGAGCAGTTCTTC. The full variable domain, its missing parts supplied by reference TRBV18 and TRBJ2-1, is NAGVMQNPRHLVRRRGQEARLRCSPMKGHSHVYWYRQLPEEGLKFMVYLQKENIIDESGMPKERFSAEFPKEGPSILRIQQVVRGDSAAYFCASSPPGRDEQFFGPGTRLTVL.

The chain couples TRBV27 to TRBJ2-1; 9 nucleotides line up with TRBD2. Germline CDR1 and CDR2: MNHEY and SMNVEV (reference sequence). This CDR3 has 15 amino acids. Unmatched junction bases numbered 15, after V lost 3 bases and J lost 15 bases. Written as DNA, the CDR3 is TGTGCCAGCAGTTTCTCGGCTAGCGGGACCTATAATACGTTCTTC. Amino acids: CASSFSASGTYNTFF.

In nucleotides, the CDR3 is TGTGCCAGCAGTTACTCGACAGGAGGCCACTATGGCTACACCTTC. This translates into CASSYSTGGHYGYTF. The chain is built from TRBV6-6 and TRBJ1-2; TRBD1 might be the D (6 bases). The CDR3 contains 15 residues. Trimming stripped 0 bases from V and 3 bases from J, with 11 bases between. Per the germline V gene, CDR1 is MNHNY and CDR2 is SVGAGI (reference sequence).

The chain uses TRBV4-2 and TRBJ2-7, with 8 bases that match TRBD2. Germline loops: CDR1 LGHNA, CDR2 YNFKEQ. V shed 1 base and J 12 bases; nucleotides not matched to a gene: 11. The CDR3 runs 14 residues. The CDR3 region is CASSQAGTSQKPYF. DNA for the CDR3: TGTGCCAGCAGCCAAGCCGGGACTAGTCAGAAACCGTACTTC.

The chain links TRBV19 to TRBJ2-4; 7 bases match TRBD1. The CDR3 is made up of 17 amino acids. J was trimmed by 0 bases and V by 4 bases; bases with no gene match: 9. Germline V CDR1 and CDR2: LNHDA, SQIVND (reference sequence). CDR3 in amino acids: CASSTGQNRIAKNIQYF. In DNA form, the CDR3 reads TGTGCCAGTAGTACGGGACAGAACAGGATAGCCAAAAACATTCAGTACTTC. Full variable domain (outside the CDR3, taken from reference TRBV19 and TRBJ2-4): DGGITQSPKYLFRKEGQNVTLSCEQNLNHDAMYWYRQDPGQGLRLIYYSQIVNDFQKGDIAEGYSVSREKKESFPLTVTSAQKNPTAFYLCASSTGQNRIAKNIQYFGAGTRLSVL.

The genes are TRBV23-1 and TRBJ1-6; no definite D call. TRBV23-1 falls under the ORF class, with uncertain function. There are 15 residues in the CDR3. Trimming took off 2 bases at V and 10 bases at J, with 15 bases between the two ends. The CDR3 DNA reads TGCGCCAGCAGTCAACAGACCCCCCGGGAGTCACCCCTCCACTTT. It is translated as CASSQQTPRESPLHF.

The chain recombines TRBV27 with TRBJ2-7; TRBD1 matches 10 bases. The CDR3 runs to 15 residues. Germline-derived CDR1 and CDR2 are MNHEY and SMNVEV (reference sequence). J lost 3 bases, V lost 6 bases, and 8 bases had no gene match. The CDR3 DNA reads as TGTGCCAGCAGCCTCGACAGGGGGCGGATCTACGAGCAGTACTTC. Its protein is CASSLDRGRIYEQYF.

J is TRBJ2-1 and V is TRBV4-2; D may be TRBD2 (6 bases). Trimming took off 0 bases at V and 6 bases at J, with 15 bases between the two ends. Looked up from germline, CDR1 is LGHNA and CDR2 is YNFKEQ. This CDR3 spans 16 amino acids. DNA for the CDR3: TGTGCCAGCAGCCAAGAACTCCGGGGGATCGGCAATGAGCAGTTCTTC. Protein sequence: CASSQELRGIGNEQFF.

The chain couples TRBV5-1 to TRBJ1-5; D call uncertain. The CDR3 consists of 13 residues. V was clipped by 2 bases and J by 8 bases, with 11 bases between them. Germline V gene data show CDR1 as SGHRS and CDR2 as YFSETQ. DNA of the CDR3: TGCGCCAGCAGCTTATCGGGTGCCGAGCCCCAGCATTTT. Translated: CASSLSGAEPQHF.

V is TRBV5-5 and J is TRBJ1-1, with a tentative D call TRBD1 (5 bases). This CDR3 region has 14 residues. V was shortened by 2 bases and J by 4 bases, with 12 bases between the two germline ends. Per germline, CDR1 SGHKS and CDR2 YYEKEE (reference sequence). The CDR3 DNA reads TGTGCCAGCAGCTTCGGAGGGGCCGGCACTGAAGCTTTCTTT. Translating it yields CASSFGGAGTEAFF.

This clone was observed once. The chain has TRBV5-1 and TRBJ2-2; tentatively, D is TRBD1 (5 bases). Germline V lookup: CDR1 SGHRS, CDR2 YFSETQ. The CDR3 runs to 14 residues. Deletions cut 1 base from V and 2 bases from J, with 6 bases between. This chain's CDR3 is CASSLRTNTGELFF. CDR3 sequence (DNA): TGCGCCAGCAGCTTGAGGACAAACACCGGGGAGCTGTTTTTT.

The chain has TRBV18 and TRBJ2-6; D is uncertain. The V and J ends lost 0 bases and 0 bases respectively, with 3 bases between them. Germline V gives CDR1 KGHSH, CDR2 LQKENI. The CDR3 sequence is 15 residues long. CDR3 in amino acids: CASSPPSSGANVLTF. The CDR3 coding sequence is TGTGCCAGCTCACCACCGAGCTCTGGGGCCAACGTCCTGACTTTC.

V usage is TRBV5-4 and J usage is TRBJ2-3; D may be TRBD1 (6 bases). Germline CDR1 and CDR2: SGHNT and YYREEE (reference sequence). The CDR3 extends over 15 amino acids. The V and J ends lost 3 bases and 3 bases respectively, with 14 bases between them. The CDR3 sequence is CASSYQGPFTDTQYF. CDR3 in DNA: TGTGCCAGCAGCTATCAGGGGCCCTTTACAGATACGCAGTATTTT.

The V call is TRBV5-1, the J call TRBJ2-7; D uncertain. The CDR3 totals 13 residues. The germline V gene encodes CDR1 SGHRS and CDR2 YFSETQ. The V and J ends lost 4 bases and 0 bases respectively, with 8 bases between them. The DNA for the CDR3 is TGCGCCAGCAGCCTGGCCAGCTCCTACGAGCAGTACTTC. This encodes CASSLASSYEQYF.